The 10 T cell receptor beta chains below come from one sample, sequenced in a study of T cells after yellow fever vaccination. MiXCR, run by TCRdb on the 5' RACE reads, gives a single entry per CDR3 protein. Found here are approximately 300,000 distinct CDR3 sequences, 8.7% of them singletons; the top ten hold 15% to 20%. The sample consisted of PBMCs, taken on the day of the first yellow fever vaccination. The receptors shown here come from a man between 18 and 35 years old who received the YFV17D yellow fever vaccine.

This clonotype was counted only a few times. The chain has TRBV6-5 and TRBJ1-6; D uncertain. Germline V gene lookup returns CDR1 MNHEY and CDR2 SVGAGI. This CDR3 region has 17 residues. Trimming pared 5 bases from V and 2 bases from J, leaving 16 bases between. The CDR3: CASSTDGPRPYNSPLHF. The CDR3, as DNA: TGTGCCAGCAGTACTGACGGTCCTCGGCCCTATAATTCACCCCTCCACTTT.

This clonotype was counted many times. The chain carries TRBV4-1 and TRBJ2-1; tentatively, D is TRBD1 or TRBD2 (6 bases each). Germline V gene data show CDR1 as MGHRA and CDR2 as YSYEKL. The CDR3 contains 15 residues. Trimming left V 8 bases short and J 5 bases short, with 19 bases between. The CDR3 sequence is CASALFGGPDNEQFF. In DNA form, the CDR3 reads TGCGCCAGCGCCCTTTTCGGGGGCCCTGACAATGAGCAGTTCTTC.

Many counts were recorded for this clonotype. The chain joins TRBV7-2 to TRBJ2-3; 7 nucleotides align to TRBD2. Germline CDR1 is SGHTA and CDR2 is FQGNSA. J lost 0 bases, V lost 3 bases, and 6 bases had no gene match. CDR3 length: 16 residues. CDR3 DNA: TGTGCCAGCAGCTTGTGGGGGGGGTATAGCACAGATACGCAGTATTTT. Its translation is CASSLWGGYSTDTQYF.

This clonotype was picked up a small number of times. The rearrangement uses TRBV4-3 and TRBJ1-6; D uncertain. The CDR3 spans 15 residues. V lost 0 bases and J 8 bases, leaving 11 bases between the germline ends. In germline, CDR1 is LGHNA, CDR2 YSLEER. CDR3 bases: TGCGCCAGCAGCCAAGATGGGGTCTGGGATTCACCCCTCCACTTT. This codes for CASSQDGVWDSPLHF.

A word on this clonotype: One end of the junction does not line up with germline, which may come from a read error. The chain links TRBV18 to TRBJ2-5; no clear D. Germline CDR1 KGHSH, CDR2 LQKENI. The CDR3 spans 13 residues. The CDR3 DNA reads TGTGCCAGCTCCCCACCTGGGAAAGAGACCCAGTACTTC. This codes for CASSPPGKETQYF.

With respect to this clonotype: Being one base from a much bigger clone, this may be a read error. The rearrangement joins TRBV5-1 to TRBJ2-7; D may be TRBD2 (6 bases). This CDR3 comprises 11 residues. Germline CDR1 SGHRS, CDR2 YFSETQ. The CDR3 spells CVLGQDYEQHV. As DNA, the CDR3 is TGCGTCTTGGGCCAGGACTACGAGCAGCACGTC.

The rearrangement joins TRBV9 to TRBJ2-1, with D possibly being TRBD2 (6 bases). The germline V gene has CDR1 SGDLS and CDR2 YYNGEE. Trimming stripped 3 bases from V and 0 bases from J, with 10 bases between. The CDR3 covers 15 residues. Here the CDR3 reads CASSAGERSYNEQFF. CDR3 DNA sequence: TGTGCCAGCAGCGCGGGGGAACGCTCCTACAATGAGCAGTTCTTC.

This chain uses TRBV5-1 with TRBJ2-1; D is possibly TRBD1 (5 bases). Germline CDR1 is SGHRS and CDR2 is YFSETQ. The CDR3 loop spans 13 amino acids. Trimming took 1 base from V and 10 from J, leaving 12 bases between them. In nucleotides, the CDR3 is TGCGCCAGCAGCTTGACCTCTGCAGGGGAGCAGTTCTTC. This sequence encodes CASSLTSAGEQFF.

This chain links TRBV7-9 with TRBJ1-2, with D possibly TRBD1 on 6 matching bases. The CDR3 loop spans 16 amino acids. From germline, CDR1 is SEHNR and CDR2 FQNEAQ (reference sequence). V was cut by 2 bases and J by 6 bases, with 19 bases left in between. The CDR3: CASSLRGNGPRDGYTF. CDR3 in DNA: TGTGCCAGCAGCTTAAGGGGGAACGGGCCTCGGGATGGCTACACCTTC.

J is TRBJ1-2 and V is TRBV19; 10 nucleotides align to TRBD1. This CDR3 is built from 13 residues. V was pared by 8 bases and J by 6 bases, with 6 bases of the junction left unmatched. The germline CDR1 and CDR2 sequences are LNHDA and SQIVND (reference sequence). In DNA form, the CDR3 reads TGTGCCAGTGGGTCGACAGGGGGCAATGGCTACACCTTC. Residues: CASGSTGGNGYTF.